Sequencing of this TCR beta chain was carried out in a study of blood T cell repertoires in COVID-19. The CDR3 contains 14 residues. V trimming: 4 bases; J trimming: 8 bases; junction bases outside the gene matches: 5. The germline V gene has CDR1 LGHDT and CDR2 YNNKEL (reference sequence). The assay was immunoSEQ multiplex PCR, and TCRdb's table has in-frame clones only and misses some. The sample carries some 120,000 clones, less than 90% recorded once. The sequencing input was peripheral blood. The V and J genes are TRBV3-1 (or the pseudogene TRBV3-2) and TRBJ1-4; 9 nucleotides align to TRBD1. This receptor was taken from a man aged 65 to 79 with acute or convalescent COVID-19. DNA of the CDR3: TGTGCCAGCAGCCTGGGGACAGGGAACGAAAAACTGTTTTTT. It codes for CASSLGTGNEKLFF.